This TCR beta chain was identified during a study of Graves' ophthalmopathy and Graves' hyperthyroidism. Whole-study results and caveats: From stable hyperthyroidism, ophthalmopathy was separated by a 13-signature model with just under 90% sensitivity and less than 83% specificity.

Clinical symptoms, serum thyroxine, TRAb, thyroid ultrasound and orbital computed tomography formed the basis of diagnosis. The authors amplified TCR beta CDR3 regions from RNA transcripts. The first-round RT-PCR employed HTBI primers together with the Qiagen OneStep RT-PCR kit. A multiplex PCR was then performed as the second round. MiXCR, applied by TCRdb to the multiplex PCR reads, yields one record per CDR3 protein. The data show some 380,000 distinct CDR3 sequences, 15% seen once. The V end lost 2 bases, the J end lost 5 bases, and 12 bases lay between the germline ends. This CDR3 has 14 residues. This clonotype was found many times. What it recognizes is unknown.

Sequenced input: peripheral blood. The V and J genes are TRBV6-7 and TRBJ1-2, with D uncertain. TRBV6-7 belongs to the ORF category, with a function that is uncertain. The TCR originated in a young woman with stable Graves' hyperthyroidism. The CDR3 nucleotides read TGTGCCAGCAGTTACAGGAGGTTTATTTATGGCTACACCTTC. This gives the protein CASSYRRFIYGYTF.